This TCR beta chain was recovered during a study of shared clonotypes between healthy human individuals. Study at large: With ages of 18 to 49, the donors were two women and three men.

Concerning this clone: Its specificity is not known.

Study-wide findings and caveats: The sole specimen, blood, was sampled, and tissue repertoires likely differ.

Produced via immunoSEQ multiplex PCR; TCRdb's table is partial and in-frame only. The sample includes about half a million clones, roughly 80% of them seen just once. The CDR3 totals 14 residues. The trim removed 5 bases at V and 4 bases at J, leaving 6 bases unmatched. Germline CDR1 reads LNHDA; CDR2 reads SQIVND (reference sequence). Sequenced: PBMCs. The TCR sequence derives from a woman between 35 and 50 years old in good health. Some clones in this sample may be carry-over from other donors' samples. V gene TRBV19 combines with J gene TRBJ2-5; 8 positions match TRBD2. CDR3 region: CASSSRTSLETQYF. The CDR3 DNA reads TGTGCCAGTAGTTCTAGGACTAGCCTAGAGACCCAGTACTTC.